What follows are 3 T cell receptor beta chains derived from one specimen sequenced in a study of cytomegalovirus exposure and HLA in healthy donors. Primers for the PCR totalled 60 Vbeta and 13 Jbeta. Sequenced by immunoSEQ multiplex PCR; TCRdb stores in-frame clones only, minus some. The sample lists about 130,000 clones; 73% were seen once. Sample: PBMCs. All receptors come from a man aged 55 to 70 in good health and CMV-seropositive.

This clone was recorded a few times. J is TRBJ2-3 and V is TRBV27, with unresolved D. The CDR3 consists of 13 residues. V was shortened by 8 bases and J by 2 bases, with 11 bases between the two germline ends. CDR1 and CDR2 from the germline V gene are MNHEY and SMNVEV (reference sequence). CDR3 amino acids: CASRSQATDTQYF. The CDR3 nucleotides are TGTGCCAGCCGCTCTCAGGCCACAGATACGCAGTATTTT.

The genes are TRBV27 and TRBJ2-3, with 11 bases matching TRBD2. The CDR3 covers 16 residues. Trimming at V came to 1 base and at J to 5 bases, leaving 5 bases not matched to a gene. Germline lookup yields CDR1 MNHEY and CDR2 SMNVEV (reference sequence). The CDR3: CASSLYHGLAGDTQYF. The CDR3 DNA reads TGTGCCAGCAGTTTATACCACGGACTAGCGGGAGATACGCAGTATTTT.

The rearrangement uses TRBV5-4 and TRBJ1-6; D might be TRBD1 (6 bases). The ends were cut back, 0 bases at V and 14 bases at J, with 15 bases in the middle. Germline values: CDR1 SGHNT, CDR2 YYREEE (reference sequence). The CDR3 contains 14 residues. The CDR3 nucleotides are TGTGCCAGCAGCTTGGACGTGACAGGAGAAACCCTCCACTTT. This gives the protein CASSLDVTGETLHF. Using reference TRBV5-4 and TRBJ1-6 for the parts outside the CDR3, the full variable domain is ETGVTQSPTHLIKTRGQQVTLRCSSQSGHNTVSWYQQALGQGPQFIFQYYREEENGRGNFPPRFSGLQFPNYSSELNVNALELDDSALYLCASSLDVTGETLHFGNGTRLTVT.